The 22 T cell receptor beta chains in this list originate from one sample, sequenced in a study of T-cell reconstitution after alpha-beta-depleted transplantation in children. A TCRbeta library incorporating unique molecular identifiers was prepared. TCRdb reanalysed the PCR reads using MiXCR and keeps one entry per CDR3 protein. The table shows about 220,000 distinct CDR3 sequences, with approximately 19% occurring only once. The specimen comprised PBMCs, mostly from graft donor cells, sampled 360 days after TCRalphabeta/CD19-depleted stem cell transplant. The receptors originated from a male patient aged 2 to 10 who had a stem cell transplant for acute lymphoblastic leukemia, so the T cells may come from the graft donor.

V is TRBV30 and J is TRBJ2-5; D is perhaps TRBD1 (6 bases). Germline V gives CDR1 GTSNPN, CDR2 SVGIG (reference sequence). V lost 4 bases and J 1 base, leaving 16 bases between the germline ends. This CDR3 is 15 amino acids long. The CDR3 nucleotides are TGTGCCTGGATTGTCCACACAGGGTCCCAAGAGACCCAGTACTTC. It is translated as CAWIVHTGSQETQYF. Full variable domain (rest looked up from reference TRBV30 and TRBJ2-5): SQTIHQWPATLVQPVGSPLSLECTVEGTSNPNLYWYRQAAGRGLQLLFYSVGIGQISSEVPQNLSASRPQDRQFILSSKKLLLSDSGFYLCAWIVHTGSQETQYFGPGTRLLVL.

The J gene is TRBJ2-7, the V gene TRBV18, with D perhaps TRBD2 (6 bases). CDR3 length: 17 residues. The V end lost 1 base, the J end lost 0 bases, and 16 bases lay between the germline ends. Per the germline V gene, CDR1 is KGHSH and CDR2 is LQKENI. CDR3 sequence: CASSPRGVSESSYEQYF. CDR3 DNA sequence: TGTGCCAGCTCACCACGGGGGGTATCGGAGAGCTCCTACGAGCAGTACTTC.

The V gene is TRBV7-2, the J gene TRBJ2-7, with 8 nucleotides matching TRBD2. Looked up from germline, CDR1 is SGHTA and CDR2 is FQGNSA. The junction had 4 bases not matched to a gene; V was cut back by 2 bases and J by 4 bases. CDR3 length equals 14 residues. In nucleotides, the CDR3 is TGTGCCAGCAGCTTACGGGGGGGAGGATACGAGCAGTACTTC. As protein: CASSLRGGGYEQYF.

The V gene is TRBV20-1, the J gene TRBJ1-1; 8 bases are shared with TRBD1. V was pared by 0 bases and J by 0 bases, with 12 bases of the junction left unmatched. The CDR3 contains 18 residues. Germline loops: CDR1 DFQATT, CDR2 SNEGSKA (reference sequence). DNA for the CDR3: TGCAGTGCTAGAGAACCCCTGAACAGGGGGAAGATGAACACTGAAGCTTTCTTT. The encoded protein is CSAREPLNRGKMNTEAFF.

The chain employs TRBV7-2 and TRBJ2-5, with 8 bases lining up with TRBD1. Germline CDR1 and CDR2: SGHTA and FQGNSA. CDR3 length: 16 amino acids. The V and J ends lost 5 bases and 3 bases, in that order; junction bases with no gene match: 11. CDR3 coding DNA: TGTGCCAGCAGCCGAAGTCCAGGGGGCGGAGAAGAGACCCAGTACTTC. This gives the protein CASSRSPGGGEETQYF. Using reference TRBV7-2 and TRBJ2-5 for the parts outside the CDR3, the full variable domain is GAGVSQSPSNKVTEKGKDVELRCDPISGHTALYWYRQSLGQGLEFLIYFQGNSAPDKSGLPSDRFSAERTGGSVSTLTIQRTQQEDSAVYLCASSRSPGGGEETQYFGPGTRLLVL.

The table lists this clonotype with a few counts. The CDR3 nucleotides read TGTGCCACGAAACCGGGACAAAAGAAGGACACTGAAGCTTTCTTT. This gives the protein CATKPGQKKDTEAFF. This sequence joins TRBV15 and TRBJ1-1; a possible D gene is TRBD1 (6 bases). The V gene's germline CDR1 is LNHNV and CDR2 YYDKDF (reference sequence). This CDR3 has 15 amino acids. Trimming took 9 bases from V and 3 from J, leaving 20 bases between them.

The V gene is TRBV11-3, the J gene TRBJ2-3, with D possibly matching TRBD1 (6 bases). Germline CDR1 and CDR2: SGHNT and YENEEA. V lost 5 bases, J lost 2 bases, and 11 bases lay in between. There are 14 residues in the CDR3. DNA of the CDR3: TGTGCCAGCAGCCTGGACAGCCTCACAGATACGCAGTATTTT. Amino acid sequence: CASSLDSLTDTQYF.

This clonotype has just a few counts. The chain uses TRBV27 and TRBJ1-2, with D possibly being TRBD1 (5 bases). With 8 bases removed from V and 8 bases from J, the gap between germline ends came to 30 bases. From germline, CDR1 is MNHEY and CDR2 SMNVEV (reference sequence). This CDR3 contains 17 residues. The DNA for the CDR3 is TGTGCCAGCTTTAAAGGTGGGACTGACGTTCCGGACGGGGGCTACACCTTC. Translation gives CASFKGGTDVPDGGYTF.

The chain combines TRBV7-2 with TRBJ2-3, with TRBD2 as a possible D gene (6 bases). CDR1 is SGHTA and CDR2 is FQGNSA in the germline V gene. V lost 3 bases and J lost 4, with 14 bases in between. There are 15 residues in the CDR3. The DNA of the CDR3 is TGTGCCAGCAGCTTCCTCTGGAGGAGGGCAGATACGCAGTATTTT. Translating gives CASSFLWRRADTQYF.

V usage is TRBV11-1 and J usage is TRBJ2-4, with D maybe TRBD2 (6 bases). Germline CDR1 reads SGHAT; CDR2 reads FQDESV (reference sequence). The CDR3 is 18 amino acids. The ends were cut back, 3 bases at V and 3 bases at J, with 21 bases in the middle. The CDR3 is CASSFLAGPFKGKNIQYF. DNA for the CDR3: TGTGCCAGCAGCTTCCTCGCGGGGCCGTTTAAGGGCAAAAACATTCAGTACTTC.

This chain connects TRBV12-3 or TRBV12-4 to TRBJ2-7; 10 bases agree with TRBD2. This CDR3 comprises 20 residues. Germline trimming cut 2 bases from V and 0 bases from J; bases unmatched to any gene: 16. The CDR3 DNA reads as TGTGCCAGCAGTTTATTTGTGGGGGTAGCGGGGGGTCGGAGCTCCTACGAGCAGTACTTC. This codes for CASSLFVGVAGGRSSYEQYF.

This clonotype was seen only a few times. The chain employs TRBV20-1 and TRBJ2-5; 9 nucleotides align to TRBD2. The ends lost 6 bases at V and 1 base at J; junction bases unmatched: 3. The CDR3 extends over 13 amino acids. The germline gives CDR1 DFQATT, CDR2 SNEGSKA (reference sequence). CDR3 sequence reads: CSASSGAQETQYF. CDR3 in DNA: TGCAGTGCCTCTAGCGGGGCCCAAGAGACCCAGTACTTC.

In its sample, this clonotype was seen a few times. The chain combines TRBV7-3 with TRBJ1-1; D remains ambiguous. Germline lookup yields CDR1 SGHTA and CDR2 FQGTGA. V dropped 5 bases and J dropped 2 bases, with 9 bases sitting between them. The length of the CDR3 is 13 residues. Here the CDR3 reads CASSPVLNTEAFF. CDR3 bases: TGTGCCAGCAGCCCAGTACTAAACACTGAAGCTTTCTTT.

V is TRBV11-2 and J is TRBJ1-2; 7 bases are shared with TRBD1. CDR3 length equals 12 residues. With V trimmed by 5 bases and J by 8 bases, 5 bases remained unmatched. Germline V gives CDR1 SGHAT, CDR2 FQNNGV. This CDR3 is CASSGQASGYTF. In DNA form, the CDR3 reads TGTGCCAGCAGCGGACAGGCGAGCGGCTACACCTTC.

The V and J genes are TRBV20-1 and TRBJ1-3; a weak D match, TRBD1 (6 bases). Germline-derived CDR1 and CDR2 are DFQATT and SNEGSKA (reference sequence). This CDR3 comprises 14 residues. The V end was cut by 4 bases, the J end by 8 bases, with 18 bases between. The DNA of the CDR3 is TGCAGTGCTACTCAAGGGGGGGGTTTGGACACCATATATTTT. Protein sequence: CSATQGGGLDTIYF.

Only a few counts were recorded for this clonotype. This chain joins TRBV11-2 and TRBJ2-3; 13 bases are a match to TRBD2. This CDR3 has 17 amino acids. J gave up 2 bases and V 5 bases, and 7 bases lay outside the gene matches. CDR1 and CDR2 (germline): SGHAT, FQNNGV. As DNA, the CDR3 is TGTGCCAGCAGCCTCAGACTAGCGGGGGGCCTCACAGATACGCAGTATTTT. Protein: CASSLRLAGGLTDTQYF.

At least ten counts were recorded for this clonotype. This rearrangement joins TRBV20-1 to TRBJ1-1; possible D gene TRBD1, 5 bases. Trimming took 0 bases from V and 4 from J, leaving 9 bases between them. CDR3 size: 13 residues. CDR1 is DFQATT, CDR2 SNEGSKA, per germline (reference sequence). The CDR3 loop reads CSARDAGGTEAFF. CDR3 in DNA: TGCAGTGCTAGAGATGCCGGGGGCACTGAAGCTTTCTTT.

The chain links TRBV28 to TRBJ1-1; TRBD1 agrees at 7 bases. The CDR3 sequence is 14 residues long. Germline V gene sequence: CDR1 MDHEN, CDR2 SYDVKM. J lost 5 bases, V lost 6 bases, and 9 bases had no gene match. The CDR3 sequence is CASRPGQSWTEAFF. Written as DNA, the CDR3 is TGTGCCAGCAGGCCGGGACAGTCGTGGACTGAAGCTTTCTTT. Variable domain in full (rest from reference TRBV28 and TRBJ1-1): DVKVTQSSRYLVKRTGEKVFLECVQDMDHENMFWYRQDPGLGLRLIYFSYDVKMKEKGDIPEGYSVSREKKERFSLILESASTNQTSMYLCASRPGQSWTEAFFGQGTRLTVV.

J is TRBJ2-7 and V is TRBV10-3; tentatively, D is TRBD1 (6 bases). Germline lookup yields CDR1 ENHRY and CDR2 SYGVKD. This CDR3 has 13 residues. The V end was cut by 5 bases, the J end by 7 bases, with 15 bases between. CDR3 sequence: CAISNLDSREQYF. CDR3 in DNA: TGTGCCATCAGTAATTTGGACAGCCGAGAGCAGTACTTC.

In this sample, this clonotype turned up once. This chain links TRBV11-3 with TRBJ2-1; D uncertain. The CDR3 length is 16 residues. V dropped 5 bases and J dropped 0 bases, with 14 bases sitting between them. Germline CDR1 reads SGHNT; CDR2 reads YENEEA. CDR3 bases: TGTGCCAGCAGCCCCCGATCGGCGGACTCCTACAATGAGCAGTTCTTC. Translated: CASSPRSADSYNEQFF.

This clonotype was seen a handful of times. The chain recombines TRBV7-9 with TRBJ2-3, with D possibly being TRBD1 (6 bases). The CDR3 is 15 amino acids. V lost 5 bases and J lost 0, with 12 bases in between. Germline assignment: CDR1 SEHNR and CDR2 FQNEAQ (reference sequence). The CDR3 protein is CASSAGERSTDTQYF. CDR3 coding DNA: TGTGCCAGCAGCGCAGGGGAGAGGAGCACAGATACGCAGTATTTT.

This CDR3 reads CASRTGLLSEKLFF. The CDR3 nucleotides are TGTGCCAGCAGAACAGGGCTATTGAGTGAAAAACTGTTTTTT. The chain employs TRBV7-6 and TRBJ1-4; tentative D call: TRBD1 (6 bases). The CDR3 is 14 residues long. Trimming stripped 6 bases from V and 7 bases from J, with 15 bases between. Looked up from germline, CDR1 is SGHVS and CDR2 is FNYEAQ.